This T cell receptor (beta chain) appears in the sequencing data of a study of T cell changes during pregnancy in multiple sclerosis. The method was immunoSEQ multiplex PCR; TCRdb's version includes in-frame clones alone and lacks a portion of them. The sample consists of about 28,000 clones, roughly nine tenths of them appearing once. Source: CD4+ T cells from peripheral blood mononuclear cells, taken in the second trimester of pregnancy. The TCR originated in a female donor with multiple sclerosis, enrolled in a pregnancy study.

The CDR3 loop reads CSVGTGGSYEQYF. The CDR3 DNA follows: TGCAGCGTCGGCACAGGGGGCTCCTACGAGCAGTACTTC. V is TRBV29-1 and J is TRBJ2-7, with 8 bases matching TRBD1. The ends lost 6 bases at V and 0 bases at J; junction bases unmatched: 4. This CDR3 has 13 residues. Germline lookup yields CDR1 SQVTM and CDR2 ANQGSEA.